The 7 T cell receptor beta chains below all came from one sample that was sequenced in a study of T cells in Graves' hyperthyroidism and ophthalmopathy. From RNA transcripts, TCR beta CDR3 regions were amplified. HTBI primers were the set used in a first-round RT-PCR of the TCR CDR3. TCRdb reprocessed the multiplex PCR reads via MiXCR and lists one record per CDR3 protein. The sample has hundreds of thousands of distinct CDR3 sequences; roughly 14% are singletons. Sequencing was performed on blood. The receptors derive from a woman in her 50s with Graves' ophthalmopathy.

This clonotype came up a few times. The chain is built from TRBV10-3 and TRBJ2-7; TRBD2 matches at 8 bases. CDR3 length: 15 amino acids. V was pared by 0 bases and J by 0 bases, with 1 base of the junction left unmatched. Germline V gene sequence: CDR1 ENHRY, CDR2 SYGVKD. In DNA, the CDR3 is TGTGCCATCAGTGAGTCCGGGGGGGTCTCCTACGAGCAGTACTTC. It is translated as CAISESGGVSYEQYF.

A remark on this clonotype: This may be a read error, as it is one base from a much larger clone. The gene calls are TRBV28 and TRBJ2-2, with D possibly TRBD1 on 5 matching bases. CDR1 and CDR2 (germline): MDHEN, SYDVKM. Deletions cut 7 bases from V and 1 base from J, with 10 bases between. This CDR3 comprises 14 residues. The CDR3 sequence: CASNGAGNTGELFF. CDR3 DNA sequence: TGTGCCAGCAATGGGGCAGGGAACACCGGGGAGCTGTTTTTT.

This clonotype showed up many times. This sequence joins TRBV18 and TRBJ2-3; D might be TRBD1 (7 bases). Germline-derived CDR1 and CDR2 are KGHSH and LQKENI. CDR3 size: 16 residues. The ends were cut back, 3 bases at V and 5 bases at J, with 18 bases in the middle. In DNA, the CDR3 is TGTGCCAGCTCACCGAGCCAGGGGGGTCATCGAGATACGCAGTATTTT. Encoded protein: CASSPSQGGHRDTQYF.

This clonotype turned up a few times. The rearrangement links TRBV10-3 to TRBJ2-3, with D possibly called TRBD1 or TRBD2 (6 bases each). The CDR3 has 15 residues. Between the trimmed V and J ends, which lost 2 bases and 0 bases, there was a span of 9 bases. Germline V gene data show CDR1 as ENHRY and CDR2 as SYGVKD. The CDR3 bases are TGTGCCATCAGTGAGGAGGGGGGAAGCACAGATACGCAGTATTTT. This translates into CAISEEGGSTDTQYF.

This sequence joins TRBV25-1 and TRBJ2-2; D unclear. The germline CDR1 and CDR2 sequences are MGHDK and SYGVNS. Trimming left V 2 bases short and J 3 bases short, with 4 bases between. This CDR3 has 13 residues. CDR3 in DNA: TGTGCCAGCAGTGAAAGTTACACCGGGGAGCTGTTTTTT. This translates into CASSESYTGELFF.

This clonotype has at least ten counts. This sequence joins TRBV4-1 and TRBJ2-1; TRBD2 matches 13 bases. Germline-derived CDR1 and CDR2 are MGHRA and YSYEKL. CDR3 length equals 17 residues. J gave up 8 bases and V 2 bases, and 9 bases lay outside the gene matches. The CDR3 bases are TGCGCCAGCAGCCAAAGTTCCGGACTAGCGGGAGAATATGAGCAGTTCTTC. Residues: CASSQSSGLAGEYEQFF.

The chain carries TRBV6-2 or TRBV6-3 and TRBJ1-5, with 8 positions matching TRBD1. The CDR3 runs 16 residues. Trimming at V came to 0 bases and at J to 3 bases, leaving 4 bases not matched to a gene. Germline V gene sequence: CDR1 MNHEY, CDR2 SVGEGT. This CDR3 reads CASSYSPGGYNQPQHF. CDR3 coding DNA: TGTGCCAGCAGTTACTCCCCAGGGGGCTACAATCAGCCCCAGCATTTT.